The next 16 T cell receptor beta chains were all read from a single sample in a study of vaccination and CD4 T cells after COVID-19. These receptors have no known antigen. The Oncomine TCR Beta short-read assay generated sequence data from the DNA of cultured CD4+ T cells. TCRdb re-called the PCR reads through MiXCR, storing one row per CDR3 protein. The repertoire holds over 15,000 distinct CDR3 sequences, with about 44% as singletons. Documented treatment: roughly 10-day PBMC culture with coronavirus spike peptide pools or control peptides (ViraFEST assay). The material was CD4+ T cells from blood, cultured in vitro, obtained before SARS-CoV-2 vaccination. The source of these receptors is a human donor who had recovered from COVID-19.

This clonotype showed up just a few times. V usage is TRBV7-2 and J usage is TRBJ2-3; D not certain. Germline-derived CDR1 and CDR2 are SGHTA and FQGNSA. V was pared by 1 base and J by 6 bases, with 11 bases between. The CDR3 loop spans 14 amino acids. The CDR3: CASSLGGVFDTQYF. DNA of the CDR3: TGTGCCAGCAGCTTAGGTGGGGTGTTCGATACGCAGTATTTT.

This chain joins TRBV10-3 and TRBJ2-6; no clear D gene. The CDR3 has 14 residues. V was shortened by 7 bases and J by 1 base, with 8 bases between the two germline ends. Germline CDR1 is ENHRY and CDR2 is SYGVKD. The CDR3 bases are TGTGCCATCAACTCAGGATCTGGGGCCAACGTCCTGACTTTC. It specifies CAINSGSGANVLTF.

A few counts support this clonotype. The chain has TRBV11-1 and TRBJ1-5; possibly TRBD1 for D (6 bases). The CDR3 is 17 amino acids. Trimming took 3 bases from V and 3 from J, leaving 18 bases between them. Germline CDR1 reads SGHAT; CDR2 reads FQDESV (reference sequence). CDR3 sequence reads: CASSLAKLGANNQPQHF. CDR3 bases: TGTGCCAGCAGCTTGGCCAAGCTGGGGGCCAACAATCAGCCCCAGCATTTT.

The CDR3 nucleotides read TGTGCCAGCAGTCCACCCGTTAGGTCCTATGGCTACACCTTC. Amino acid sequence: CASSPPVRSYGYTF. The V call is TRBV7-9, the J call TRBJ1-2; D unclear. The CDR3 consists of 14 residues. Trimming shortened V by 6 bases and J by 4 bases, and 15 bases separated the two germline ends. Germline CDR1 and CDR2: SEHNR and FQNEAQ (reference sequence).

This chain joins TRBV7-9 and TRBJ1-3, with D tentatively TRBD1 (5 bases). This CDR3 is 16 amino acids long. Germline CDR1 reads SEHNR; CDR2 reads FQNEAQ (reference sequence). The V and J ends lost 4 bases and 0 bases respectively, with 13 bases between them. Here the CDR3 reads CASSYPGAASGNTIYF. The CDR3, as DNA: TGTGCCAGCAGCTATCCCGGGGCCGCCTCTGGAAACACCATATATTTT.

This chain connects TRBV27 to TRBJ1-6, with 9 bases aligning to TRBD1. The junction had 13 bases not matched to a gene; V was cut back by 1 base and J by 9 bases. CDR3 length: 18 residues. Germline CDR1 MNHEY, CDR2 SMNVEV (reference sequence). The CDR3 sequence: CASSLYRGLSPSGSPLHF. Written as DNA, the CDR3 is TGTGCCAGCAGTTTATACAGGGGGCTAAGTCCGTCAGGTTCACCCCTCCACTTT.

This clonotype was observed a single time. Because it lacks the conserved phenylalanine or tryptophan at the end, this CDR3 is likely a read error. CDR3 in DNA: TGCAGTGCTTCCAACCCGGGACACACTGAAGCTTTCTCT. This gives the protein CSASNPGHTEAFS. This chain connects TRBV20-1 to TRBJ1-1, with a tentative D call TRBD1 (5 bases). CDR3 size: 13 residues. Looked up from germline, CDR1 is DFQATT and CDR2 is SNEGSKA (reference sequence). Trimming cost V 5 bases and J 3 bases, with 13 bases left between them.

The chain is built from TRBV11-1 and TRBJ2-1, with D uncertain. Germline V lookup: CDR1 SGHAT, CDR2 FQDESV (reference sequence). CDR3 size: 11 residues. Between the trimmed V and J ends, which lost 2 bases and 6 bases, there was a span of 2 bases. CDR3 region: CASSLPNEQFF. The CDR3 nucleotides are TGTGCCAGCAGCTTACCCAATGAGCAGTTCTTC.

V usage is TRBV30 and J usage is TRBJ2-5, with 7 bases fitting TRBD1. The CDR3 length is 13 residues. V shed 3 bases and J 2 bases; nucleotides not matched to a gene: 3. Germline V gives CDR1 GTSNPN, CDR2 SVGIG (reference sequence). The CDR3 region is CAWRARGQETQYF. DNA for the CDR3: TGTGCCTGGAGAGCCAGGGGGCAAGAGACCCAGTACTTC.

The V and J genes are TRBV15 and TRBJ2-7, with 9 bases fitting TRBD1. Per the germline V gene, CDR1 is LNHNV and CDR2 is YYDKDF (reference sequence). V lost 3 bases to trimming and J lost 2 bases; unmatched junction nucleotides: 5. This CDR3 contains 15 residues. In DNA form, the CDR3 reads TGTGCCACCAGCAGTCTAGGGACAGGGACCTACGAGCAGTACTTC. This translates into CATSSLGTGTYEQYF.

This clonotype was seen only a few times. V usage is TRBV10-1 and J usage is TRBJ1-5; D gene uncertain. Looked up from germline, CDR1 is WNHNN and CDR2 is SYGVQD (reference sequence). The CDR3 has 12 residues. Trimming stripped 6 bases from V and 9 bases from J, with 12 bases between. The CDR3: CASRGGVLPQHF. The CDR3 DNA reads as TGCGCCAGCAGGGGTGGGGTTTTGCCCCAGCATTTT.

This chain uses TRBV6-4 with TRBJ2-3; TRBD1 might be the D (5 bases). V gave up 4 bases and J gave up 0 bases, with 17 bases separating them. Germline V gene data show CDR1 as MRHNA and CDR2 as SNTAGT. The CDR3 covers 17 residues. This CDR3 is CASSAVGPLGSTDTQYF. DNA of the CDR3: TGTGCCAGCAGTGCCGTGGGGCCCCTTGGGAGCACAGATACGCAGTATTTT.

Turning to this clonotype: At one end the junction does not follow the germline gene, possibly because of a read error. This chain uses TRBV20-1 with TRBJ2-7; 9 positions match TRBD1. This CDR3 is 12 amino acids long. Germline V gene sequence: CDR1 DFQATT, CDR2 SNEGSKA (reference sequence). CDR3 sequence: CSAKDRGHEQHF. In DNA, the CDR3 is TGCAGTGCTAAGGACAGGGGTCACGAGCAGCACTTC.

V gene TRBV7-3 combines with J gene TRBJ2-2; perhaps TRBD1 as D (5 bases). Germline lookup yields CDR1 SGHTA and CDR2 FQGTGA. Trimming stripped 5 bases from V and 7 bases from J, with 14 bases between. CDR3 length: 14 residues. CDR3 coding DNA: TGTGCCAGCAGCCAATGGCAGGGCGGCGGGGAGCTGTTTTTT. The encoded protein is CASSQWQGGGELFF.

This clonotype showed up just once. The rearrangement links TRBV6-1 to TRBJ1-1, with D perhaps TRBD1 (5 bases). Germline CDR1 is MNHNS and CDR2 is SASEGT. This CDR3 has 12 amino acids. Deletions cut 7 bases from V and 2 bases from J, with 8 bases between. The CDR3 loop is CASTDRNTEAFF. CDR3 DNA sequence: TGTGCCAGCACCGACAGAAACACTGAAGCTTTCTTT.

The chain employs TRBV11-3 and TRBJ2-5; 16 nucleotides agree with TRBD2. CDR1 SGHNT and CDR2 YENEEA come from the germline V gene. The CDR3 contains 17 residues. V lost 5 bases to trimming and J lost 5 bases; unmatched junction nucleotides: 8. The CDR3 bases are TGTGCCAGCAGCCGTCCGGGACTAGCGGGGGGGGAGGAGACCCAGTACTTC. Its translation is CASSRPGLAGGEETQYF.